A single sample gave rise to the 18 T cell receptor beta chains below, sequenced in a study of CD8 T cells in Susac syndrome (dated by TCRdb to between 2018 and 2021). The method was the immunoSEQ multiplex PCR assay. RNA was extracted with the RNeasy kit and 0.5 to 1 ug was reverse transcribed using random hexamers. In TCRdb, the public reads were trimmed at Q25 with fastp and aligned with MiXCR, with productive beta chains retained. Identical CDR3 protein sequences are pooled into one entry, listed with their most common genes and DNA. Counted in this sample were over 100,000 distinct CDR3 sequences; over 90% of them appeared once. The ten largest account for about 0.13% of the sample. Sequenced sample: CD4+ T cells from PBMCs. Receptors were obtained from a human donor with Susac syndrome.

The CDR3 reads CAQPRGGPETQYF. For the CDR3, the DNA is TGTGCCCAGCCCAGGGGGGGGCCGGAGACCCAGTACTTC. The V and J genes are TRBV30 and TRBJ2-5, with D perhaps assigned TRBD1 or TRBD2 (7 bases each). CDR1 GTSNPN and CDR2 SVGIG come from the germline V gene (reference sequence). This CDR3 spans 13 amino acids. Trimming removed 8 bases from V and 5 bases from J, with 18 bases in between.

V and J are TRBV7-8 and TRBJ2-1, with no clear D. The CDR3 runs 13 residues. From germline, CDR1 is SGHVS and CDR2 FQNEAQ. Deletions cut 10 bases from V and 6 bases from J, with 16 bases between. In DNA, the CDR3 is TGTGCCACCCAGCTTACACAAGCCAATGAGCAGTTCTTC. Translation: CATQLTQANEQFF.

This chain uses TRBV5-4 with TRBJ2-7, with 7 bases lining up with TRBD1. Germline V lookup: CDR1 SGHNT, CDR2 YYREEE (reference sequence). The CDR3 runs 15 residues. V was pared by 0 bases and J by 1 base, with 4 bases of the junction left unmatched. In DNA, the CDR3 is TGTGCCAGCAGCTTGGGAGGGGACAGTTCCTACGAGCAGTACTTC. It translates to CASSLGGDSSYEQYF.

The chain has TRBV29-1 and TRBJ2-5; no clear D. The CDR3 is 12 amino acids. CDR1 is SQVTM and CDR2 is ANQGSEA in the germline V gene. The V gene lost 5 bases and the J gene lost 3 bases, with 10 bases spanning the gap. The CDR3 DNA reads TGCAGCGTTCTGGACGCAAAAGAGACCCAGTACTTC. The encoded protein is CSVLDAKETQYF.

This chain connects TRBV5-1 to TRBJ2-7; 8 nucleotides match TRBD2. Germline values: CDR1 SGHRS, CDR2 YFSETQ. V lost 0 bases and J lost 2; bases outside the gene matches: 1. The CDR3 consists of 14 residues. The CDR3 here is CASSLEGLAYEQYF. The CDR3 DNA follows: TGCGCCAGCAGCTTGGAGGGACTAGCCTACGAGCAGTACTTC.

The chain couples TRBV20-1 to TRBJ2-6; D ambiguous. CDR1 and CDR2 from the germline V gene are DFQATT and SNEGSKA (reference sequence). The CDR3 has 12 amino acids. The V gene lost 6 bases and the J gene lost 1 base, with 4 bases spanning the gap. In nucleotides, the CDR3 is TGCAGTGCGGTATCTGGGGCCAACGTCCTGACTTTC. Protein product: CSAVSGANVLTF.

CDR3 sequence: CSVEGQVGEKLFF. In nucleotides, the CDR3 is TGCAGCGTTGAGGGGCAGGTCGGTGAAAAACTGTTTTTT. The chain couples TRBV29-1 to TRBJ1-4, with D possibly matching TRBD1 (5 bases). The V gene lost 3 bases and the J gene lost 7 bases, with 12 bases spanning the gap. The length of the CDR3 is 13 residues. Germline V gives CDR1 SQVTM, CDR2 ANQGSEA. The variable domain in full, completed from reference TRBV29-1 and TRBJ1-4, reads SAVISQKPSRDICQRGTSLTIQCQVDSQVTMMFWYRQQPGQSLTLIATANQGSEATYESGFVIDKFPISRPNLTFSTLTVSNMSPEDSSIYLCSVEGQVGEKLFFGSGTQLSVL.

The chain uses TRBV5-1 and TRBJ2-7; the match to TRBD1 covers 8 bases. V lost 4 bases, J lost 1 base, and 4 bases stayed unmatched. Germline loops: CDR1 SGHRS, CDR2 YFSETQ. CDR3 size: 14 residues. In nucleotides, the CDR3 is TGCGCCAGCAGCCCGGGACAGGCATCCTACGAGCAGTACTTC. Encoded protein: CASSPGQASYEQYF.

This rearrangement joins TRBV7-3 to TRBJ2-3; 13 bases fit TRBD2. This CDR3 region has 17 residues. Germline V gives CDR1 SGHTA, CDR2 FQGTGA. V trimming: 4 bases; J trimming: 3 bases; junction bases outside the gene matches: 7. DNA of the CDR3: TGTGCCAGCAGCTCAACCGGGACTAGCGGGAAAACAGATACGCAGTATTTT. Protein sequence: CASSSTGTSGKTDTQYF.

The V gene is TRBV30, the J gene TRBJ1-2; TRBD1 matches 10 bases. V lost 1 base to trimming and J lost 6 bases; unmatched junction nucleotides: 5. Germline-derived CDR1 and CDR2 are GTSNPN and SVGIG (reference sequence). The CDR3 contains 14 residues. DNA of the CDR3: TGTGCCTGGAGTGACTGGGGACAGGGGAATGGCTACACCTTC. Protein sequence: CAWSDWGQGNGYTF.

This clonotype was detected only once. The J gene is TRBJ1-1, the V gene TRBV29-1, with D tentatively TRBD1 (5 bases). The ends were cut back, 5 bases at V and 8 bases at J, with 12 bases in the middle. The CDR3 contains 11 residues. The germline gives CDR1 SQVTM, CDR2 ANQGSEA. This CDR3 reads CSVRGGLEAFF. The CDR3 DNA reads TGCAGCGTTCGTGGGGGGTTGGAAGCTTTCTTT. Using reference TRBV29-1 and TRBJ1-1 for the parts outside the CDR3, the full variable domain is SAVISQKPSRDICQRGTSLTIQCQVDSQVTMMFWYRQQPGQSLTLIATANQGSEATYESGFVIDKFPISRPNLTFSTLTVSNMSPEDSSIYLCSVRGGLEAFFGQGTRLTVV.

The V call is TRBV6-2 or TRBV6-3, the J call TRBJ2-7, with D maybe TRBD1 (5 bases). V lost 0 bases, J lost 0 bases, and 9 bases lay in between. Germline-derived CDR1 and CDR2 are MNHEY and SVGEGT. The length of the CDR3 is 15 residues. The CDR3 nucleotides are TGTGCCAGCAGTTACTCCGGACATTACTCCTACGAGCAGTACTTC. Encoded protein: CASSYSGHYSYEQYF.

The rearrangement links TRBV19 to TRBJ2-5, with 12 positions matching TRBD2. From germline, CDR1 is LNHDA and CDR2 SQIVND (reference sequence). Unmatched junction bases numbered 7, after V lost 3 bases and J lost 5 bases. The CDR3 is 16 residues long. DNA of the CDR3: TGTGCCAGTAGTATCGCCGGACTAGCGGGAACGGAGACCCAGTACTTC. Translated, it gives CASSIAGLAGTETQYF.

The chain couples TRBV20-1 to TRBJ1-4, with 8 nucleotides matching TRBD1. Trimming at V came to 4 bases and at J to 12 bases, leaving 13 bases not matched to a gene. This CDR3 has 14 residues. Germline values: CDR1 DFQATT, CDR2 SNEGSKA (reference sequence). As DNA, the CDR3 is TGCAGTGCTAACAGGCGGACAGGGAAGGGGGAACTGTTTTTT. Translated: CSANRRTGKGELFF.

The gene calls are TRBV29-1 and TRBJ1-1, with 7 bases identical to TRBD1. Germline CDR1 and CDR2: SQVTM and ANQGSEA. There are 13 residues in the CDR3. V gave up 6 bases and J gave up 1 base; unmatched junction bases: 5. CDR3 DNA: TGCAGCGTCCACAGGGGTACGAACACTGAAGCTTTCTTT. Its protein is CSVHRGTNTEAFF.

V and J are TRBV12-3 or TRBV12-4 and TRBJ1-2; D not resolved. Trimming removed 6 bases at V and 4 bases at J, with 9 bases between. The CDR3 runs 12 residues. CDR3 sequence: CASSWGGYGYTF. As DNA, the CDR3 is TGTGCCAGCAGCTGGGGAGGCTATGGCTACACCTTC.

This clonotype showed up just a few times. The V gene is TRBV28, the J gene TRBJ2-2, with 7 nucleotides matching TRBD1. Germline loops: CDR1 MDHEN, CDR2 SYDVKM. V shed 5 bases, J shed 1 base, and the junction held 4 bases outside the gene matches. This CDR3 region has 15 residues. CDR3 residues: CASSRQGLNTGELFF. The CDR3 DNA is TGTGCCAGCAGTCGACAGGGATTGAACACCGGGGAGCTGTTTTTT.

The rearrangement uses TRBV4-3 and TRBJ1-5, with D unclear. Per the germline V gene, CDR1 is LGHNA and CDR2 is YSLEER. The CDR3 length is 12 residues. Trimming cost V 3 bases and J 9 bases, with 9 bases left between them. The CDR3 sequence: CASSHGPGPQHF. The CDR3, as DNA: TGCGCCAGCAGCCATGGTCCCGGGCCCCAGCATTTT.